This T cell receptor beta chain derives from a study of radiation and T cells in renal cell carcinoma. At the level of the study: Nephrectomy followed 15 Gy stereotactic body radiation by 4 weeks. Study-wide points: From baseline, blood top tumor clonotypes peaked at 2 weeks post-radiation.

The time point was: baseline pretreatment blood. Indicated treatment: 15 Gy SBRT to primary tumor, nephrectomy 4 weeks later. The patient's renal cell carcinoma had clear cell pathology. Of note for this clone: Its antigen remains unidentified.

Profiling relied on immunoSEQ multiplex PCR, and the TCRdb table lists in-frame clones only, not all of them. The sample holds roughly 100,000 clones, 82% seen once. The sequences come from blood, collected from a patient whose treatment included radiotherapy and nephrectomy. The sequence was collected from a man aged 55 to 70 with renal cell carcinoma.

CDR3 region: CASSLSRRPKPYEQYF. The CDR3 region has the DNA TGTGCCAGCAGTTTATCGCGGCGGCCAAAACCCTACGAGCAGTACTTC. The chain uses TRBV27 and TRBJ2-7; D call uncertain. The CDR3 contains 16 residues. Germline lookup yields CDR1 MNHEY and CDR2 SMNVEV (reference sequence). V lost 0 bases, J lost 2 bases, and 14 bases lay in between.